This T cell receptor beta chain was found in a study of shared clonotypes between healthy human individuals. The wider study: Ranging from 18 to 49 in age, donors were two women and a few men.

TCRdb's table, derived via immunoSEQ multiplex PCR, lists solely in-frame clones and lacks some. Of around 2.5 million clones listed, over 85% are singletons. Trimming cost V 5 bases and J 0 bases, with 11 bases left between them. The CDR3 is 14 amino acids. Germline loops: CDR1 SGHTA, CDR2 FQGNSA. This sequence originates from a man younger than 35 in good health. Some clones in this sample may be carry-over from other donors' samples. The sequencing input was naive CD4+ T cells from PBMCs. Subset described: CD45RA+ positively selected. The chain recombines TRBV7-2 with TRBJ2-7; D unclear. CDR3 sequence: CASSLDYVSYEQYF. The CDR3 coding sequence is TGTGCCAGCAGCCTCGATTACGTCTCCTACGAGCAGTACTTC.